The 8 T cell receptor beta chains in this list originate from one sample, sequenced in a study of T cell repertoires in aging, cancer and after chemotherapy. TRB rearrangements spanning V, D and J were amplified using mixed TRB-A/B primers. A single record per CDR3 protein comes from TCRdb applying MiXCR to the multiplex PCR reads. The sample shows approximately 450 distinct CDR3 sequences, 30% to 35% of them seen only once. Amplification of TCR beta used genomic DNA extracted from peripheral blood. Sequenced: blood. These receptors all come from a human donor with a solid tumor.

This clonotype is judged large (0.1 to 1%). The genes are TRBV5-6 and TRBJ2-7, with 7 bases that match TRBD1. With 1 base clipped from V and 3 bases from J, the junction kept 10 bases outside the gene matches. Germline CDR1 reads SGHDT; CDR2 reads YYEEEE. The CDR3 runs 16 residues. CDR3: CASSLRGFRTGYEQYF. In nucleotides, the CDR3 is TGTGCCAGCAGCTTGAGGGGGTTTCGGACAGGCTACGAGCAGTACTTC.

This clonotype is classed as large. This chain uses TRBV18 with TRBJ1-2; D is undetermined. Germline V gene lookup returns CDR1 KGHSH and CDR2 LQKENI. This CDR3 contains 12 residues. Trimming removed 3 bases at V and 4 bases at J, with 6 bases between. The CDR3 region is CASSPNSYGYTF. As DNA, the CDR3 is TGTGCCAGCTCACCGAACAGCTATGGCTACACCTTC.

By share, this clonotype counts as medium-sized. The V gene is TRBV24-1, the J gene TRBJ2-3, with D perhaps assigned TRBD1 or TRBD2 (5 bases each). Deletions cut 3 bases from V and 0 bases from J, with 9 bases between. The CDR3 length is 15 residues. Germline values: CDR1 KGHDR, CDR2 SFDVKD. CDR3 protein: CATSDLGDSTDTQYF. The CDR3 DNA sequence: TGTGCCACCAGTGATCTGGGGGACAGCACAGATACGCAGTATTTT.

By sample share, this clonotype is large. V gene TRBV19 combines with J gene TRBJ2-1; the match to TRBD1 covers 8 bases. The CDR3 loop spans 14 amino acids. Trimming removed 6 bases from V and 6 bases from J; junction bases left unmatched: 7. Per the germline V gene, CDR1 is LNHDA and CDR2 is SQIVND (reference sequence). Written as DNA, the CDR3 is TGTGCCAGTAGAGGACAGGGCAGGATCAATGAGCAGTTCTTC. It codes for CASRGQGRINEQFF. Combining the CDR3 with reference TRBV19 and TRBJ2-1 gives the whole variable domain DGGITQSPKYLFRKEGQNVTLSCEQNLNHDAMYWYRQDPGQGLRLIYYSQIVNDFQKGDIAEGYSVSREKKESFPLTVTSAQKNPTAFYLCASRGQGRINEQFFGPGTRLTVL.

In its sample, this clonotype ranks as large (0.1 to 1%). This chain joins TRBV6-2 or TRBV6-3 and TRBJ2-7; D possibly corresponds to TRBD2 (6 bases). Looked up from germline, CDR1 is MNHEY and CDR2 is SVGEGT. Trimming took 4 bases from V and 6 from J, leaving 13 bases between them. This CDR3 spans 13 amino acids. The CDR3 here is CASSSLDGSEQYF. The DNA for the CDR3 is TGTGCCAGCAGTTCGTTGGACGGGAGCGAGCAGTACTTC.

This clonotype is labeled as medium-sized (0.01 to 0.1%). The chain links TRBV20-1 to TRBJ2-7; 7 bases match TRBD2. The CDR3 covers 14 residues. V lost 0 bases to trimming and J lost 7 bases; unmatched junction nucleotides: 9. CDR1 is DFQATT and CDR2 is SNEGSKA in the germline V gene (reference sequence). CDR3 sequence (DNA): TGCAGTGCTAGAGATCGAGCTAGCGGAAGGGAGCAGTACTTC. The encoded protein is CSARDRASGREQYF.

In DNA, the CDR3 is TGTACCAGCAGAGATCAGGGGTCTGGGGCCAACGTCCTGACTTTC. Its protein is CTSRDQGSGANVLTF. V usage is TRBV15 and J usage is TRBJ2-6, with D possibly being TRBD1 (6 bases). From germline, CDR1 is LNHNV and CDR2 YYDKDF (reference sequence). This CDR3 contains 15 residues.

The V gene is TRBV25-1, the J gene TRBJ1-1, with 8 bases aligning to TRBD1. The CDR3 has 15 residues. Germline CDR1 and CDR2: MGHDK and SYGVNS. V shed 1 base, J shed 4 bases, and the junction held 5 bases outside the gene matches. The CDR3 nucleotides read TGTGCCAGCAGTGAATCGCTGACAGGGGCCACTGAAGCTTTCTTT. Residues: CASSESLTGATEAFF.